The 30 T cell receptor beta chains in this list originate from one sample, sequenced in a study of blood T cell repertoires in COVID-19 (dated by TCRdb to the early 2020s). The library was produced with the immunoSEQ multiplex PCR assay. TCRdb's version of the immuneACCESS table is confined to in-frame rearrangements and falls short of the full clone set. An unresolved V gene accounts for under half of the shortfall where checked; the remainder is of unknown origin. The sample yields over 300,000 clones; about 85% were counted once. The top ten clones comprise 5.5% to 7% of the sample. The source material was PBMCs or T cells enriched from blood (not recorded which). These receptors all stem from a woman between 25 and 40 years old who had recovered from COVID-19.

The rearrangement uses TRBV25-1 and TRBJ1-1; 8 bases are a match to TRBD1. The CDR3 contains 13 residues. The V and J ends lost 4 bases and 5 bases, in that order; junction bases with no gene match: 3. Germline V gene sequence: CDR1 MGHDK, CDR2 SYGVNS. The CDR3 here is CASSAGGYTEAFF. The CDR3 DNA sequence: TGTGCCAGCAGTGCAGGGGGCTATACTGAAGCTTTCTTT.

This chain uses TRBV5-1 with TRBJ2-2, with TRBD1 identical over 12 bases. Trimming took 2 bases from V and 4 from J; bases not matched to a gene: 3. This CDR3 is built from 16 residues. From germline, CDR1 is SGHRS and CDR2 YFSETQ. The CDR3 reads CASSLSGQGATGELFF. The CDR3 region has the DNA TGCGCCAGCAGCTTATCGGGACAGGGGGCCACCGGGGAGCTGTTTTTT.

V and J are TRBV30 and TRBJ1-2; D not resolved. CDR3 size: 14 residues. V was trimmed by 4 bases and J by 0 bases, leaving 12 bases between them. Germline V gene sequence: CDR1 GTSNPN, CDR2 SVGIG (reference sequence). CDR3 region: CAWMNERTNYGYTF. The CDR3 DNA follows: TGTGCCTGGATGAACGAGAGGACTAACTATGGCTACACCTTC.

The J gene is TRBJ2-1, the V gene TRBV12-3 or TRBV12-4; no reliable D call. V was pared by 5 bases and J by 4 bases, with 9 bases between. The CDR3 has 13 residues. The CDR3 reads CASSPTGYNEQFF. The CDR3 coding sequence is TGTGCCAGCAGTCCCACCGGGTACAATGAGCAGTTCTTC.

The V call is TRBV18, the J call TRBJ1-2; the D gene is possibly TRBD1 (6 bases). The CDR3 sequence is 15 residues long. The V end lost 3 bases, the J end lost 4 bases, and 15 bases lay between the germline ends. The germline V gene has CDR1 KGHSH and CDR2 LQKENI. CDR3 sequence: CASSPEQGGLYGYTF. The CDR3, as DNA: TGTGCCAGCTCACCGGAACAGGGCGGACTCTATGGCTACACCTTC. Supplemented by reference TRBV18 and TRBJ1-2, the full variable domain reads NAGVMQNPRHLVRRRGQEARLRCSPMKGHSHVYWYRQLPEEGLKFMVYLQKENIIDESGMPKERFSAEFPKEGPSILRIQQVVRGDSAAYFCASSPEQGGLYGYTFGSGTRLTVV.

The chain joins TRBV19 to TRBJ1-5; weak D call: TRBD1 (5 bases). V was pared by 3 bases and J by 6 bases, with 15 bases between. Germline V gives CDR1 LNHDA, CDR2 SQIVND (reference sequence). The CDR3 consists of 15 residues. DNA for the CDR3: TGTGCCAGTAGTATTACCCCCCCGGGGGGTCAGCCCCAGCATTTT. This codes for CASSITPPGGQPQHF.

This chain uses TRBV6-4 with TRBJ1-1, with TRBD1 matching 9 bases. The CDR3 extends over 13 amino acids. In germline, CDR1 is MRHNA, CDR2 SNTAGT. The V gene end was trimmed by 8 bases and the J gene end by 11 bases; junction bases not matched to a gene: 12. The CDR3 DNA reads as TGTGCCAGCTCACCCACCTTACAGGGGGCCGCTTTCTTT. This encodes CASSPTLQGAAFF.

This clone came up a few times. The chain combines TRBV7-9 with TRBJ1-2, with TRBD1 as a possible D gene (5 bases). The CDR3 consists of 14 residues. The V and J ends lost 6 bases and 2 bases respectively, with 13 bases between them. The V gene's germline CDR1 is SEHNR and CDR2 FQNEAQ (reference sequence). CDR3: CASSPPDTNYGYTF. In DNA, the CDR3 is TGTGCCAGCAGTCCCCCGGACACGAACTATGGCTACACCTTC.

The chain has TRBV5-5 and TRBJ2-5, with 7 positions matching TRBD2. Germline lookup yields CDR1 SGHKS and CDR2 YYEKEE (reference sequence). The CDR3 is made up of 14 amino acids. J gave up 2 bases and V 4 bases, and 5 bases lay outside the gene matches. The DNA for the CDR3 is TGTGCCAGCAGCCTACGGCGGGGGCAAGAGACCCAGTACTTC. Its protein is CASSLRRGQETQYF.

The DNA of the CDR3 is TGTGCCAGTAGTATCCCGGGGGGGACCCCTTACAATGAGCAGTTCTTC. Residues: CASSIPGGTPYNEQFF. The rearrangement links TRBV19 to TRBJ2-1, with 8 bases aligning to TRBD2. The V and J ends lost 3 bases and 4 bases, in that order; junction bases with no gene match: 8. This CDR3 spans 16 amino acids. Germline lookup yields CDR1 LNHDA and CDR2 SQIVND (reference sequence).

In this sample, this clone turned up once. This chain links TRBV19 with TRBJ2-5, with D possibly matching TRBD2 (5 bases). Per germline, CDR1 LNHDA and CDR2 SQIVND (reference sequence). The CDR3 extends over 15 amino acids. The V end was cut by 1 base, the J end by 2 bases, with 11 bases between. DNA for the CDR3: TGTGCCAGTAGTATAGCGGGGTTGGTACAAGAGACCCAGTACTTC. As protein: CASSIAGLVQETQYF.

The chain employs TRBV7-9 and TRBJ2-7; TRBD2 aligns across 8 bases. Germline assignment: CDR1 SEHNR and CDR2 FQNEAQ (reference sequence). The CDR3 contains 19 residues. Trimming removed 5 bases from V and 0 bases from J; junction bases left unmatched: 18. In DNA, the CDR3 is TGTGCCAGCAGCCAGGGCGGGCTCAAGGGACTAGTACACTCCTACGAGCAGTACTTC. Translating it yields CASSQGGLKGLVHSYEQYF.

The J gene is TRBJ1-2, the V gene TRBV5-5; 8 bases line up with TRBD1. Germline CDR1 is SGHKS and CDR2 is YYEKEE (reference sequence). J was trimmed by 0 bases and V by 4 bases; bases with no gene match: 11. The CDR3 loop spans 17 amino acids. This CDR3 reads CASSIRTGTGANYGYTF. In DNA form, the CDR3 reads TGTGCCAGCAGCATACGGACAGGGACCGGGGCTAACTATGGCTACACCTTC. The full variable domain, its missing parts supplied by reference TRBV5-5 and TRBJ1-2, is DAGVTQSPTHLIKTRGQQVTLRCSPISGHKSVSWYQQVLGQGPQFIFQYYEKEERGRGNFPDRFSARQFPNYSSELNVNALLLGDSALYLCASSIRTGTGANYGYTFGSGTRLTVV.

V usage is TRBV6-1 and J usage is TRBJ1-2, with D perhaps matching TRBD1 (5 bases). V lost 1 base to trimming and J lost 4 bases, with 19 bases between them. CDR1 and CDR2 from the germline V gene are MNHNS and SASEGT. This CDR3 contains 17 residues. The DNA for the CDR3 is TGTGCCAGCAGTGAAGTGGGGTCCGGGGGACGTACCTATGGCTACACCTTC. This encodes CASSEVGSGGRTYGYTF.

This chain links TRBV11-2 with TRBJ2-7; 7 nucleotides align to TRBD1. The germline V gene has CDR1 SGHAT and CDR2 FQNNGV. CDR3 length equals 16 residues. V dropped 5 bases and J dropped 2; count of bases not matched to a gene: 12. CDR3 in amino acids: CASSPEPGQIPYEQYF. The CDR3 DNA follows: TGTGCCAGCAGCCCAGAACCGGGACAGATACCCTACGAGCAGTACTTC.

This clone has just one count. The chain uses TRBV5-1 and TRBJ2-3, with D perhaps TRBD2 (5 bases). In germline, CDR1 is SGHRS, CDR2 YFSETQ. V was pared by 2 bases and J by 4 bases, with 11 bases between. The CDR3 has 14 residues. CDR3 in amino acids: CASSFLAAPDTQYF. CDR3 in DNA: TGCGCCAGCAGCTTTCTAGCAGCCCCAGATACGCAGTATTTT.

The genes are TRBV18 and TRBJ2-1; tentative D call: TRBD2 (6 bases). Germline CDR1 is KGHSH and CDR2 is LQKENI. CDR3 size: 14 residues. Between the trimmed V and J ends, which lost 4 bases and 10 bases, there was a span of 17 bases. The CDR3 nucleotides are TGTGCCAGCTCACAAATCCCAGGAGGGAAAGAGCAGTTCTTC. Protein sequence: CASSQIPGGKEQFF.

This chain's CDR3 is CASSPRPPGQGTDEQYF. Written as DNA, the CDR3 is TGTGCCAGCAGTCCCCGCCCCCCGGGACAGGGAACGGACGAGCAGTACTTC. The chain has TRBV27 and TRBJ2-7, with 9 bases that match TRBD1. The CDR3 runs 17 residues. V was clipped by 5 bases and J by 5 bases; unmatched bases: 16. Germline values: CDR1 MNHEY, CDR2 SMNVEV (reference sequence).

The V and J genes are TRBV5-4 and TRBJ1-1; 11 bases agree with TRBD1. The germline gives CDR1 SGHNT, CDR2 YYREEE (reference sequence). The CDR3 contains 15 residues. V was clipped by 3 bases and J by 1 base; unmatched bases: 2. CDR3 sequence: CASSSGQGANTEAFF. CDR3 coding DNA: TGTGCCAGCAGCTCCGGACAGGGGGCGAACACTGAAGCTTTCTTT.

The V and J genes are TRBV9 and TRBJ1-2; D is undetermined. Trimming removed 3 bases at V and 4 bases at J, with 16 bases between. Germline V CDR1 and CDR2: SGDLS, YYNGEE. The CDR3 sequence is 15 residues long. DNA for the CDR3: TGTGCCAGCAGCGCGGGAGGCAGGAACCTCTATGGCTACACCTTC. Translated, it gives CASSAGGRNLYGYTF.

The genes are TRBV6-5 and TRBJ1-5, with a possible D match to TRBD1 (6 bases). The CDR3 sequence is 13 residues long. CDR1 and CDR2 (germline): MNHEY, SVGAGI. Trimming removed 6 bases from V and 6 bases from J, with 12 bases in between. CDR3 sequence: CASRDRLFQPQHF. CDR3 sequence (DNA): TGTGCCAGCAGGGACAGACTGTTTCAGCCCCAGCATTTT.

The genes are TRBV3-1 (or the pseudogene TRBV3-2) and TRBJ1-1, with D tentatively TRBD1 (5 bases). The CDR3 runs to 15 residues. V lost 3 bases to trimming and J lost 1 base, with 12 bases between them. Germline CDR1 and CDR2: LGHDT and YNNKEL (reference sequence). CDR3 sequence reads: CASSQGRQRNTEAFF. CDR3 bases: TGTGCCAGCAGCCAGGGTAGACAGAGGAACACTGAAGCTTTCTTT.

The chain is built from TRBV10-1 and TRBJ2-7; 8 nucleotides align to TRBD1. In germline, CDR1 is WNHNN, CDR2 SYGVQD (reference sequence). The V segment lost 3 bases and the J segment 4 bases; nucleotides outside the gene matches: 5. The CDR3 is made up of 14 amino acids. CDR3 nucleotide sequence: TGCGCCAGCAGTGATTCCGGACAGGGTTACGAGCAGTACTTC. This gives the protein CASSDSGQGYEQYF.

This clone was observed once. Within the sample, other DNA sequences also encode this same CDR3. The CDR3 is CASSTGQGNQPQHF. CDR3 DNA: TGTGCCAGTAGCACGGGACAGGGGAATCAGCCCCAGCATTTT. The chain carries TRBV19 and TRBJ1-5, with TRBD1 identical over 10 bases. The length of the CDR3 is 14 residues. CDR1 is LNHDA, CDR2 SQIVND, per germline (reference sequence). The ends lost 6 bases at V and 4 bases at J; junction bases unmatched: 3. The full variable domain, completed using reference TRBV19 and TRBJ1-5, is DGGITQSPKYLFRKEGQNVTLSCEQNLNHDAMYWYRQDPGQGLRLIYYSQIVNDFQKGDIAEGYSVSREKKESFPLTVTSAQKNPTAFYLCASSTGQGNQPQHFGDGTRLSIL.

The chain combines TRBV2 with TRBJ2-3; D is perhaps TRBD1 (6 bases). V gave up 4 bases and J gave up 3 bases, with 8 bases separating them. The CDR3 contains 13 residues. Germline V gene sequence: CDR1 SNHLY, CDR2 FYNNEI. CDR3 in amino acids: CASSATGTDTQYF. CDR3 DNA: TGTGCCAGCAGTGCTACAGGGACAGATACGCAGTATTTT.

The DNA for the CDR3 is TGTGCCAGCAGCCAGTGGGGGGTCGAGACCCAGTACTTC. Protein product: CASSQWGVETQYF. The chain is built from TRBV3-1 (or the pseudogene TRBV3-2) and TRBJ2-5, with D perhaps matching TRBD2 (6 bases). Germline CDR1 reads LGHDT; CDR2 reads YNNKEL (reference sequence). V was shortened by 3 bases and J by 5 bases, with 10 bases between the two germline ends. The CDR3 length is 13 residues.

V and J are TRBV29-1 and TRBJ1-2; TRBD1 is a possible D gene (6 bases). The CDR3 contains 12 residues. Trimming left V 5 bases short and J 7 bases short, with 14 bases between. The germline V gene encodes CDR1 SQVTM and CDR2 ANQGSEA. CDR3: CSVSSGVGGYTF. CDR3 nucleotide sequence: TGCAGCGTTTCTTCAGGGGTGGGTGGCTACACCTTC.

This chain joins TRBV4-1 and TRBJ1-2, with D possibly TRBD1 on 6 matching bases. Germline-derived CDR1 and CDR2 are MGHRA and YSYEKL. Trimming stripped 0 bases from V and 0 bases from J, with 8 bases between. The CDR3 extends over 15 amino acids. The CDR3 reads CASSQDAGANYGYTF. The DNA for the CDR3 is TGCGCCAGCAGCCAAGATGCAGGGGCTAACTATGGCTACACCTTC.

This chain links TRBV4-3 with TRBJ2-5; weak D call: TRBD1 (5 bases). In germline, CDR1 is LGHNA, CDR2 YSLEER. Trimming left V 4 bases short and J 1 base short, with 16 bases between. The CDR3 is made up of 16 amino acids. The CDR3 sequence: CASSLNPTVPQETQYF. In DNA form, the CDR3 reads TGCGCCAGCAGCCTAAACCCGACAGTCCCCCAAGAGACCCAGTACTTC.

This sequence joins TRBV27 and TRBJ1-2; 7 bases line up with TRBD1. The length of the CDR3 is 12 residues. Germline assignment: CDR1 MNHEY and CDR2 SMNVEV (reference sequence). V shed 4 bases, J shed 8 bases, and the junction held 4 bases outside the gene matches. CDR3 bases: TGTGCCAGCAGTTACAGGGGTAGAGGCTACACCTTC. Its translation: CASSYRGRGYTF.